This entry lists 17 T cell receptor beta chains sequenced from one sample in a study of blood T cell repertoires in COVID-19. Data came from immunoSEQ multiplex PCR; TCRdb stores just in-frame clones and leaves some out. The sample yields over 85,000 clones, 80% to 90% seen once. The sample was peripheral blood. The receptors were gathered from a human donor with COVID-19, enrolled during active disease. The donor label of this sample is uncertain.

This rearrangement joins TRBV14 to TRBJ2-1; 7 bases map to TRBD1. V was pared by 4 bases and J by 13 bases, with 4 bases of the junction left unmatched. CDR1 and CDR2 from the germline V gene are SGHDN and FVKESK. The CDR3 loop spans 11 amino acids. CDR3 coding DNA: TGTGCCAGCAGCCGGGGACAGCTACAGTTCTTC. It is translated as CASSRGQLQFF.

The chain joins TRBV6-1 to TRBJ2-7, with 9 bases identical to TRBD1. There are 16 residues in the CDR3. Germline lookup yields CDR1 MNHNS and CDR2 SASEGT. After removal of 2 bases from V and 5 bases from J, the junction contained 10 bases not matched to a gene. The CDR3 DNA reads TGTGCCAGCAGTGAATTGTTCGGGACAGGGTACCACGAGCAGTACTTC. This sequence encodes CASSELFGTGYHEQYF.

The chain couples TRBV25-1 to TRBJ2-1, with 7 positions matching TRBD2. The J segment lost 9 bases and the V segment lost 4 bases, leaving 6 bases of the junction unmatched. Germline V gene data show CDR1 as MGHDK and CDR2 as SYGVNS. The CDR3 consists of 13 residues. The CDR3 spells CASSGPLAGEQFF. The CDR3 DNA reads TGTGCCAGCAGTGGGCCTTTAGCGGGTGAGCAGTTCTTC.

The chain employs TRBV18 and TRBJ1-2, with a tentative D call TRBD1 (5 bases). The germline gives CDR1 KGHSH, CDR2 LQKENI. V lost 5 bases and J lost 4, with 14 bases in between. The CDR3 covers 14 residues. CDR3 amino acids: CASSNQDNSYGYTF. The CDR3 DNA reads as TGTGCCAGCTCAAACCAGGACAACTCCTATGGCTACACCTTC. The full variable domain, in which reference TRBV18 and TRBJ1-2 provide the parts outside the CDR3, is NAGVMQNPRHLVRRRGQEARLRCSPMKGHSHVYWYRQLPEEGLKFMVYLQKENIIDESGMPKERFSAEFPKEGPSILRIQQVVRGDSAAYFCASSNQDNSYGYTFGSGTRLTVV.

This chain links TRBV19 with TRBJ1-2; 7 nucleotides match TRBD1. V shed 2 bases, J shed 2 bases, and the junction held 11 bases outside the gene matches. Germline CDR1 is LNHDA and CDR2 is SQIVND (reference sequence). There are 17 residues in the CDR3. Here the CDR3 reads CASSISYLDRENYGYTF. CDR3 DNA sequence: TGTGCCAGTAGTATAAGTTACCTTGACAGGGAGAACTATGGCTACACCTTC.

The rearrangement joins TRBV18 to TRBJ1-2, with TRBD1 matching 7 bases. CDR3 size: 15 residues. J gave up 4 bases and V 4 bases, and 9 bases lay outside the gene matches. Germline-derived CDR1 and CDR2 are KGHSH and LQKENI. In nucleotides, the CDR3 is TGTGCCAGCTCACACCGGGACAGTGTTGCCTATGGCTACACCTTC. It translates to CASSHRDSVAYGYTF.

The CDR3 sequence is CASSLVASGSGNEQFF. The DNA for the CDR3 is TGTGCCAGCAGCTTAGTGGCTAGCGGGAGTGGCAATGAGCAGTTCTTC. The chain recombines TRBV7-2 with TRBJ2-1, with TRBD2 matching over 10 bases. The ends lost 1 base at V and 6 bases at J; junction bases unmatched: 6. The germline gives CDR1 SGHTA, CDR2 FQGNSA. This CDR3 has 16 amino acids.

The chain carries TRBV6-6 and TRBJ1-4; D gene uncertain. This CDR3 contains 14 residues. Per the germline V gene, CDR1 is MNHNY and CDR2 is SVGAGI (reference sequence). V lost 4 bases to trimming and J lost 6 bases, with 12 bases between them. CDR3 in DNA: TGTGCCAGCAGTTCTGCACGGCGGGATGAAAAACTGTTTTTT. It codes for CASSSARRDEKLFF.

V is TRBV7-2 and J is TRBJ1-2; 8 nucleotides align to TRBD1. From germline, CDR1 is SGHTA and CDR2 FQGNSA. This CDR3 comprises 15 residues. J was trimmed by 7 bases and V by 3 bases; bases with no gene match: 10. The CDR3 region is CASSLAGGQSGGYTF. The CDR3 DNA reads TGTGCCAGCAGCTTGGCAGGGGGCCAATCCGGTGGCTACACCTTC.

The chain joins TRBV2 to TRBJ1-6; a possible D gene is TRBD1 (6 bases). The CDR3 is 14 residues long. The ends were cut back, 7 bases at V and 9 bases at J, with 16 bases in the middle. The germline CDR1 and CDR2 sequences are SNHLY and FYNNEI. The CDR3 nucleotides read TGTGCCAGCACCAGGGGCCACCTAGCTTCACCCCTCCACTTT. It is translated as CASTRGHLASPLHF.

The chain couples TRBV18 to TRBJ2-7; D perhaps matches TRBD2 (5 bases). Looked up from germline, CDR1 is KGHSH and CDR2 is LQKENI. CDR3 length equals 13 residues. Trimming removed 3 bases at V and 12 bases at J, with 18 bases between. CDR3 DNA sequence: TGTGCCAGCTCACCCCAGATGGACTCCCAACCGTACTTC. Translating it yields CASSPQMDSQPYF.

V gene TRBV5-1 combines with J gene TRBJ2-1, with D perhaps TRBD2 (6 bases). V lost 4 bases to trimming and J lost 8 bases, with 22 bases between them. The CDR3 sequence is 16 residues long. Germline V gives CDR1 SGHRS, CDR2 YFSETQ. CDR3 sequence reads: CASSLTAGRLGYEQFF. The DNA of the CDR3 is TGCGCCAGCAGCCTTACAGCGGGCCGCCTCGGGTATGAGCAGTTCTTC.

The chain employs TRBV5-4 and TRBJ2-3, with 11 nucleotides matching TRBD2. The CDR3 runs to 17 residues. V lost 2 bases to trimming and J lost 2 bases; unmatched junction nucleotides: 7. CDR1 and CDR2 from the germline V gene are SGHNT and YYREEE (reference sequence). The CDR3 DNA sequence: TGTGCCAGCAGCTTATATAGCGGGGGGGCTAACACAGATACGCAGTATTTT. Amino acids: CASSLYSGGANTDTQYF.

The chain couples TRBV4-1 to TRBJ1-2; tentatively, D is TRBD1 (5 bases). This CDR3 spans 15 amino acids. The germline CDR1 and CDR2 sequences are MGHRA and YSYEKL. V was pared by 0 bases and J by 6 bases, with 14 bases between. The CDR3 DNA follows: TGCGCCAGCAGCCAAGACTGGGCAGGGCTTAATGGCTACACCTTC. This translates into CASSQDWAGLNGYTF.

The chain links TRBV11-2 to TRBJ2-5, with TRBD2 matching over 11 bases. The germline CDR1 and CDR2 sequences are SGHAT and FQNNGV. The CDR3 runs 17 residues. J was trimmed by 7 bases and V by 5 bases; bases with no gene match: 15. The CDR3: CASSPGGASGGTGTQYF. CDR3 DNA: TGTGCCAGCAGCCCCGGTGGGGCTAGCGGGGGGACGGGGACCCAGTACTTC.

The gene calls are TRBV6-2 or TRBV6-3 and TRBJ1-3; D gene uncertain. V was clipped by 5 bases and J by 0 bases, with 8 bases between them. The germline V gene encodes CDR1 MNHEY and CDR2 SVGEGT. The CDR3 has 14 residues. The CDR3 DNA follows: TGTGCCAGCAGTAAACGGAGCTCTGGAAACACCATATATTTT. This gives the protein CASSKRSSGNTIYF.

The rearrangement joins TRBV24-1 to TRBJ1-2; D ambiguous. CDR1 is KGHDR and CDR2 is SFDVKD in the germline V gene. Trimming removed 9 bases at V and 1 base at J, with 2 bases between. The CDR3 runs 10 residues. The CDR3 DNA reads TGTGCCACCCGTAACTATGGCTACACCTTC. Translating gives CATRNYGYTF.